This TCR beta chain came from a study of T-cell memory formation after mild COVID-19 (dated by TCRdb to the early 2020s). In the study overall: Most TCR sequence clusters were specific to one of the two donors. Longitudinal TCRalpha and TCRbeta repertoire sequencing tracked T-cell clones expanding and contracting after mild COVID-19 in a couple of donors. The cohort comprised two young, previously healthy adult volunteers, one female and one male.

Sequenced on an Illumina NovaSeq 6000. Using 5'RACE with constant-segment primers, TCRalpha and TCRbeta cDNA libraries were constructed, with sample barcodes and unique molecular identifiers added in the process. RNA was extracted from every sample with Trizol reagent. Libraries were amplified in two PCR steps, with a second sample barcode and Illumina TruSeq adapters added in the second step. Sequencing of libraries was performed on an Illumina NovaSeq with 2 x 150 bp paired-end reads. As for the original processing: With migec v1.2.7, reads were demultiplexed and then collapsed into UMI-guided consensus sequences. Using mixcr v2.1.11, UMI consensuses were aligned to TRA and TRB V and J templates and then assembled into clonotypes. A clonotype was counted as expanded or contracted only if both edgeR and NoisET called the change significant, with noise models trained on biological replicates. edgeR calls used a false discovery rate-adjusted p below 0.01 and a log2 fold-change threshold of 1. As an exploratory analysis of dynamics, max-normalized trajectories of the 1000 most abundant clonotypes were examined with PCA combined with hierarchical clustering. Each responding clone was given a CD4 or CD8 phenotype based on the CD4+ and CD8+ repertoires, which had been sequenced separately. The public reads were run again by TCRdb, first through fastp at Q25 and then through MiXCR, and only productive beta chains were kept. Records with the same CDR3 protein are collapsed into one entry carrying the most frequent genes and DNA. The V and J calls were determined by TCRdb, not by the authors. A total of some 450,000 distinct CDR3 sequences appear in this sample, approximately 20% of them only once. The ten most abundant clones make up roughly 8% of the sample.

General conclusions and limits of the study: SARS-CoV-2 specificity of the second-wave clones peaking on day 37 was not confirmed. Clones contracting from day 15 to 85 had balanced CD4/CD8 phenotypes, while a second wave expanding from day 15 to 37 was biased towards CD4+. Contracting CD4+ clones were located mainly in the CM and EM memory subsets, whereas CD8+ clones were found to be enriched in EMRA. Only two mild cases were covered in the study, and larger cohorts including severe cases with pre-infection samples were considered necessary. Some responding clones were detected in pre-infection memory, which suggested that pre-existing cross-reactive memory T cells had joined the SARS-CoV-2 response.

From its cysteine to its phenylalanine, the CDR3 spans 16 amino acids. Left in the record is the CDR3 DNA by itself, 48 bases read in frame from the first base. V and J are truncated by 4 bases and 7 bases respectively, leaving an intervening sequence of 24 bases. CDR1 is given as SGHRS and CDR2 as YFSETQ, both from the germline V gene. A word on this clonotype: The antigen it binds to is not known. No base quality information exists; no much larger clone differs at one position.

Ficoll-Paque density gradient centrifugation was the method used to isolate PBMCs. Sequenced material: PBMCs or a T cell subset sorted from them (not recorded which). This clonotype was obtained from an adult woman who had mild COVID-19 (a few samples of this study predate the infection). The sample titles of this study are shuffled in the database, so cell type and time point are left out; the donor was told from shared clones. The chain joins TRBV5-1 to TRBJ2-7; the D gene assignment is ambiguous. The DNA sequence follows: TGCGCCAGCAGCACGGCCCAAGGGCTAACCCTACGAGAGCAGTACTTC. Its protein is CASSTAQGLTLREQYF.